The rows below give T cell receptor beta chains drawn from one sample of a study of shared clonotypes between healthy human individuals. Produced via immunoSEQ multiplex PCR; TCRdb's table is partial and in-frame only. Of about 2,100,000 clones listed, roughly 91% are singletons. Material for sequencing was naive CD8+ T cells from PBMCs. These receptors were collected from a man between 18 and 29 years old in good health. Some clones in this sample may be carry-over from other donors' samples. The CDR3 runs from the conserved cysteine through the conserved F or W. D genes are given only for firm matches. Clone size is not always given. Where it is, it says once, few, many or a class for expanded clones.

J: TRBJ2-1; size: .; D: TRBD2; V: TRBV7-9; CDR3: CATERGAGGVWNEQFF; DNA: TGTGCCACCGAGAGGGGAGCGGGAGGGGTTTGGAATGAGCAGTTCTTC
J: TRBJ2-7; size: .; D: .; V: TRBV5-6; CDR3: CASSEGGAYEQYF; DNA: TGTGCCAGCAGCGAGGGCGGTGCGTACGAGCAGTACTTC
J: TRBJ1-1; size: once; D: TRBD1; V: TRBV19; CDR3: CASSYRGMNTEAFF; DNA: TGTGCCAGTAGCTACAGGGGAATGAACACTGAAGCTTTCTTT
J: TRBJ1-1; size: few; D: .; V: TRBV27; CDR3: CASTKGGEAFF; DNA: TGTGCCAGCACCAAAGGGGGTGAAGCTTTCTTT
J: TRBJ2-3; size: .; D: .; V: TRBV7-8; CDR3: CASSWVGGIGTDTQYF; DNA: TGTGCCAGCAGCTGGGTCGGCGGGATCGGCACAGATACGCAGTATTTT
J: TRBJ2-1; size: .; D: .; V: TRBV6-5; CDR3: CASSWDGYVGNEQFF; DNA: TGTGCCAGCAGTTGGGACGGTTACGTGGGAAATGAGCAGTTCTTC
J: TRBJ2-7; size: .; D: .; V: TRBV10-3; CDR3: CAISNRDGRDSDITYEQYF; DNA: TGTGCCATAAGTAACAGGGATGGTCGCGACTCCGACATAACCTACGAGCAGTACTTC
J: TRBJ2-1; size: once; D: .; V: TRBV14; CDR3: CASSQPLFGEQFF; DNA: TGTGCCAGCAGCCAGCCATTGTTTGGTGAGCAGTTCTTC
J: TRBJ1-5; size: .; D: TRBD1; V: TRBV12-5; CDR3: CASGYSSGTGFFGQPQHF; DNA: TGTGCTAGTGGGTACTCTTCCGGGACAGGGTTTTTCGGTCAGCCCCAGCATTTT
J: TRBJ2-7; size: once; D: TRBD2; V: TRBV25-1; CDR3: CASSWTSGYEQYF; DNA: TGTGCCAGCAGTTGGACTAGCGGCTACGAGCAGTACTTC
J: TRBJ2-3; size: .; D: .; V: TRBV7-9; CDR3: CASSLLPEPNTDTQYF; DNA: TGTGCCAGCAGCTTATTACCCGAACCAAACACAGATACGCAGTATTTT
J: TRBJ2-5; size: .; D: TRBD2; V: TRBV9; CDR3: CASSPIPRGKETQYF; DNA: TGTGCCAGCAGCCCAATTCCGCGGGGGAAAGAGACCCAGTACTTC
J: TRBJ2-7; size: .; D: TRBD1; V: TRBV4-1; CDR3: CASSQTGQGNVEQYF; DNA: TGCGCCAGCAGCCAAACAGGACAGGGTAATGTCGAGCAGTACTTC
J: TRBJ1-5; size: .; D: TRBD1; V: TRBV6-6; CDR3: CASSTDRGNQPQHF; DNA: TGTGCCAGCAGTACGGACAGGGGCAATCAGCCCCAGCATTTT
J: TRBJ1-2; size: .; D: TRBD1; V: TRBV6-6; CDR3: CASSYITGGGGYGYTF; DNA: TGTGCCAGCAGTTACATCACAGGGGGTGGGGGCTATGGCTACACCTTC
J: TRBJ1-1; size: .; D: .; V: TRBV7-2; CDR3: CASSSKPLDWGTEAFF; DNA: TGTGCCAGCAGCTCAAAGCCCCTCGATTGGGGCACTGAAGCTTTCTTT
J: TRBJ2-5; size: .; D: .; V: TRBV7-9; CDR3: CASSSLLETQYF; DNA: TGTGCCAGCAGCTCCCTTTTGGAGACCCAGTACTTC
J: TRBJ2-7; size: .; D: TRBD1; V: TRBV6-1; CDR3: CASGRGYEQYF; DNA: TGTGCCAGCGGCAGGGGGTACGAGCAGTACTTC
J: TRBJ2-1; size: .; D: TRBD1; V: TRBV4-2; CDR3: CASSQEYGTGSNEQFF; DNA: TGTGCCAGCAGCCAAGAATATGGGACAGGGTCGAATGAGCAGTTCTTC
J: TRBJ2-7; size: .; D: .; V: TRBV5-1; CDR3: CASSLNIGRDEQYF; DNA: TGTGCCAGCAGCTTGAATATTGGCAGGGATGAGCAGTACTTC
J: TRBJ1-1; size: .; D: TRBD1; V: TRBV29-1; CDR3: CSAKHDRGNTEAFF; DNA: TGCAGCGCCAAACATGACAGGGGGAACACTGAAGCTTTCTTT
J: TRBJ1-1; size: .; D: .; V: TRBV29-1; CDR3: CSVVWGTAEAFF; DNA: TGCAGCGTTGTCTGGGGGACCGCTGAAGCTTTCTTT
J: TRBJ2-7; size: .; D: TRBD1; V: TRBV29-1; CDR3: CSVSGDRAYEQYF; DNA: TGCAGCGTTTCTGGGGACAGGGCCTACGAGCAGTACTTC
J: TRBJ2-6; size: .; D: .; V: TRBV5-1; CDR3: CASSPAGSSGANVLTF; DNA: TGCGCCAGCAGCCCGGCCGGCAGCTCTGGGGCCAACGTCCTGACTTTC
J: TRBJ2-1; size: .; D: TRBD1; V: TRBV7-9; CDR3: CASSTPTGAPYNEQFF; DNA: TGTGCCAGCAGCACACCGACAGGGGCTCCCTACAATGAGCAGTTCTTC
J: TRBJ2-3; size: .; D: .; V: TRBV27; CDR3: CASSLGRDTQYF; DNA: TGTGCCAGCAGTTTGGGGAGAGATACGCAGTATTTT
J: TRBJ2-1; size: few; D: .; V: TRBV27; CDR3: CASSAGGSYNEQFF; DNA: TGTGCCAGCAGTGCTGGGGGATCCTACAATGAGCAGTTCTTC
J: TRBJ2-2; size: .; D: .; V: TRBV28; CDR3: CASYSTGELFF; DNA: TGTGCCAGCTATAGCACCGGGGAGCTGTTTTTT
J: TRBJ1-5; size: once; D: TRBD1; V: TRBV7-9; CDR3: CATGQGAVGNQPQHF; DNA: TGTGCCACAGGGCAGGGGGCAGTGGGCAATCAGCCCCAGCATTTT
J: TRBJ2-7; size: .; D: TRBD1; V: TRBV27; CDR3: CASSLRGPGEQYF; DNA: TGTGCCAGCAGTTTGAGGGGGCCGGGCGAGCAGTACTTC
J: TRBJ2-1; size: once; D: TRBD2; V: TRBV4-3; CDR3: CASSLSSGTINEQFF; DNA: TGCGCCAGCAGCCTTTCCTCCGGGACTATCAATGAGCAGTTCTTC
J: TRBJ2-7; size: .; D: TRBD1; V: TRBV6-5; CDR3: CASSYSMRQGVYEQYF; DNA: TGTGCCAGCAGTTACTCGATGCGACAGGGGGTCTACGAGCAGTACTTC
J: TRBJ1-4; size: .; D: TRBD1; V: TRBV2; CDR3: CASRPGQSNEKLFF; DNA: TGTGCCAGCAGGCCGGGACAGTCTAATGAAAAACTGTTTTTT
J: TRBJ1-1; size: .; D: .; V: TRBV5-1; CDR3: CASSSEMNTEAFF; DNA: TGCGCCAGCAGCTCGGAGATGAACACTGAAGCTTTCTTT
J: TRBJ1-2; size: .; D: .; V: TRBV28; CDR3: CASSHYRERDNYGYTF; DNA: TGTGCCAGCAGTCATTATAGGGAGAGGGACAACTATGGCTACACCTTC
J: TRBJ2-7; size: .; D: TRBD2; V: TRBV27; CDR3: CAIGTSANEQYF; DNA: TGTGCCATAGGGACTAGCGCTAACGAGCAGTACTTC
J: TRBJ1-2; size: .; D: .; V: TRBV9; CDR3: CASSAYRAGYTF; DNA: TGTGCCAGCAGCGCATACAGGGCTGGCTACACCTTC
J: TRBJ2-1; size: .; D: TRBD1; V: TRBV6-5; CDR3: CASSRDRGRTEQFF; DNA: TGTGCCAGCAGCCGGGACAGGGGGCGTACTGAGCAGTTCTTC
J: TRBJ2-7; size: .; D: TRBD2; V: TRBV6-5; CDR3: CASSPRLAGHYEQYF; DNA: TGTGCCAGCAGCCCTCGACTAGCGGGTCACTACGAGCAGTACTTC
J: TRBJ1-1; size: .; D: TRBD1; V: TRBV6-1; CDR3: CASRGTGRNTEAFF; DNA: TGTGCCAGCAGGGGGACAGGGCGAAACACTGAAGCTTTCTTT
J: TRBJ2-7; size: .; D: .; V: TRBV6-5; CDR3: CASSLRLAFEQYF; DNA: TGTGCCAGCAGTCTTCGGCTTGCCTTCGAGCAGTACTTC
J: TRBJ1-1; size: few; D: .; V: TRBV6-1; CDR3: CASRVQGNTEAFF; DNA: TGTGCCAGCAGGGTACAGGGGAACACTGAAGCTTTCTTT
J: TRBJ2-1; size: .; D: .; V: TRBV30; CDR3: CAWSRDEQFF; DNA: TGTGCCTGGAGTAGGGATGAGCAGTTCTTC
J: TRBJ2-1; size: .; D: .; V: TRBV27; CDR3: CASSLSWESSLHYNEQFF; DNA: TGTGCCAGCAGTTTAAGCTGGGAGAGTAGCCTCCACTACAATGAGCAGTTCTTC
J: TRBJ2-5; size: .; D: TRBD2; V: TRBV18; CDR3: CASSPREPTSGRAYKETQYF; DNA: TGTGCCAGCTCACCCCGAGAACCAACTAGCGGGAGGGCCTATAAGGAGACCCAGTACTTC
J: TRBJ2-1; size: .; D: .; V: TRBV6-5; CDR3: CASTSSRGAYNEQFF; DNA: TGTGCCAGCACCTCTTCGAGGGGCGCCTACAATGAGCAGTTCTTC
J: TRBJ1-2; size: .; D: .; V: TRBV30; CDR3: CAWSVPWKNLSKYGYTF; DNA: TGTGCCTGGAGTGTACCTTGGAAAAATTTATCCAAGTATGGCTACACCTTC
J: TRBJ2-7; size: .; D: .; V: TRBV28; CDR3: CASSLRYPAAWYYF; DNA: TGTGCCAGCAGTTTAAGGTACCCGGCAGCCTGGTATTACTTC
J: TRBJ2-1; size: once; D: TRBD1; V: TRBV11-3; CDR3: CASSPRLTGNNEQFF; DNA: TGTGCCAGCAGCCCCAGATTGACAGGGAACAATGAGCAGTTCTTC